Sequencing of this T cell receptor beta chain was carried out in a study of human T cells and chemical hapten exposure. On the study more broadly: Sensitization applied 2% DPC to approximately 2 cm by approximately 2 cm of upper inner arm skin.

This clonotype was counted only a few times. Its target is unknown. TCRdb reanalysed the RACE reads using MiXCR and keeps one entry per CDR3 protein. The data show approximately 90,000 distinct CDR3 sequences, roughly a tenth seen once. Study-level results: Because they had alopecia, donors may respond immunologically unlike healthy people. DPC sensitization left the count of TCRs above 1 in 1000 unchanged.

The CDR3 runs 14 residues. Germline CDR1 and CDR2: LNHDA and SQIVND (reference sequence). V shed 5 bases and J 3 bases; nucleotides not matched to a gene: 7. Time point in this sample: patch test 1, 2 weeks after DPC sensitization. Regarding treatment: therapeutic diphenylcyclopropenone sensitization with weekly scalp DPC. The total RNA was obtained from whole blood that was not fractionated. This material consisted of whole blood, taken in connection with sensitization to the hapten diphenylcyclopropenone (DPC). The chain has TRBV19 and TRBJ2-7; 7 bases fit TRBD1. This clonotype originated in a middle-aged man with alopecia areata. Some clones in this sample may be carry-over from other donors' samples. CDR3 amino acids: CASSPGTANYEQYF. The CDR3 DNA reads TGTGCCAGTAGTCCCGGGACAGCCAACTACGAGCAGTACTTC. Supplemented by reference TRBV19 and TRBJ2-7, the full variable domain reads DGGITQSPKYLFRKEGQNVTLSCEQNLNHDAMYWYRQDPGQGLRLIYYSQIVNDFQKGDIAEGYSVSREKKESFPLTVTSAQKNPTAFYLCASSPGTANYEQYFGPGTRLTVT.